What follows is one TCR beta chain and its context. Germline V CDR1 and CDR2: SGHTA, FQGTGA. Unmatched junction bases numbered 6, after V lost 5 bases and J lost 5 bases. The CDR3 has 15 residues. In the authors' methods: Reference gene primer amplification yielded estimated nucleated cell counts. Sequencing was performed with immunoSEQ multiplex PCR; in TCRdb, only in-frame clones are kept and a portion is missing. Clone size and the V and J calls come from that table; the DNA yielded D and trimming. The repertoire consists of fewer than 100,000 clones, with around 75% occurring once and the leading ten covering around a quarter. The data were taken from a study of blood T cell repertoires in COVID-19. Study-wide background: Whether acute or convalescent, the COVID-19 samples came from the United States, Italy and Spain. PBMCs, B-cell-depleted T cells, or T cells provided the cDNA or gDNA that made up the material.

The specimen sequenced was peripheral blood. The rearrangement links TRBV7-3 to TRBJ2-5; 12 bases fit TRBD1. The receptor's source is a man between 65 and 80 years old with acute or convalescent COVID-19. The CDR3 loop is CASSLGTGGLETQYF. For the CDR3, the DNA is TGTGCCAGCAGCCTAGGGACAGGGGGCCTTGAGACCCAGTACTTC.